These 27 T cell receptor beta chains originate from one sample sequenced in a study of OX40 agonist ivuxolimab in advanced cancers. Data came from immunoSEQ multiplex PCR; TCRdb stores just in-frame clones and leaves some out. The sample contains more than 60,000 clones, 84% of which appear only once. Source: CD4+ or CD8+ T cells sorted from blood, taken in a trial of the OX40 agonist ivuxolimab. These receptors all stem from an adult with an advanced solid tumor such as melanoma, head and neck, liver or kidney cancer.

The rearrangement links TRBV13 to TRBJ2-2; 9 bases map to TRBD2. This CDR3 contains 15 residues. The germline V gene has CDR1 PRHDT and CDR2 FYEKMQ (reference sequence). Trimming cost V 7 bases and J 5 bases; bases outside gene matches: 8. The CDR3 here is CASTRSGRRTGELFF. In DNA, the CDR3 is TGTGCCAGCACCCGTAGCGGGAGAAGAACCGGGGAGCTGTTTTTT.

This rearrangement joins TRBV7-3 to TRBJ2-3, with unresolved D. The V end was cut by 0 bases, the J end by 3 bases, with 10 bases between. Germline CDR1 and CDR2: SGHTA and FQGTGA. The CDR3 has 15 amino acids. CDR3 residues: CASSLTGKKTDTQYF. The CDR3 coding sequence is TGTGCCAGCAGCTTAACGGGAAAGAAAACAGATACGCAGTATTTT.

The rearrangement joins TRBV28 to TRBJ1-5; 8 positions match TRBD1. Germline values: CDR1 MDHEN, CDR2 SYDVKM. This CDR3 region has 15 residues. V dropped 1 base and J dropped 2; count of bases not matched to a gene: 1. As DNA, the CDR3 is TGTGCCAGCAGTTTATCAGGGGGCGGCAATCAGCCCCAGCATTTT. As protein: CASSLSGGGNQPQHF.

CDR3 region: CASTDSNYGYTF. Here the CDR3 DNA reads TGTGCCAGCACCGATTCAAACTATGGCTACACCTTC. V is TRBV2 and J is TRBJ1-2; D is unclear. The CDR3 spans 12 residues. V dropped 7 bases and J dropped 2 bases, with 8 bases sitting between them. CDR1 is SNHLY, CDR2 FYNNEI, per germline.

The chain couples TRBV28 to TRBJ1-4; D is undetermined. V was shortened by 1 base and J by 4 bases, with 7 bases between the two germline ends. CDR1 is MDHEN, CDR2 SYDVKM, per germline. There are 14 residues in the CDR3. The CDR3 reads CASSLLPNNEKLFF. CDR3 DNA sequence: TGTGCCAGCAGTTTATTGCCAAATAATGAAAAACTGTTTTTT.

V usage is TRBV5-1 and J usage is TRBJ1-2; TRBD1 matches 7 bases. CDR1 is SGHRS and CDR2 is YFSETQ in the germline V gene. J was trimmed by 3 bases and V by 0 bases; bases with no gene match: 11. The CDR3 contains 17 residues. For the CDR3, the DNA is TGCGCCAGCAGCTTGGCCTGGGGACAGCAAGGCGACTATGGCTACACCTTC. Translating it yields CASSLAWGQQGDYGYTF.

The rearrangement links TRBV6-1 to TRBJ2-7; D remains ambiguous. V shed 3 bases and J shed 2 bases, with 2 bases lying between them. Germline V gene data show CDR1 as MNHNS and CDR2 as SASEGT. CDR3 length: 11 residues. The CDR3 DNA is TGTGCCAGCAGTGACGCCTACGAGCAGTACTTC. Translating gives CASSDAYEQYF.

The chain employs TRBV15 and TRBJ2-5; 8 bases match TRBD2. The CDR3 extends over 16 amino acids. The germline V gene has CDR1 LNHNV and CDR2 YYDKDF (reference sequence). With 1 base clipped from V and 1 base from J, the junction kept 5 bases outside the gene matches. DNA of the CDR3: TGTGCCACCAGCAGAGGAGCGGGGGCGTCCCAAGAGACCCAGTACTTC. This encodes CATSRGAGASQETQYF.

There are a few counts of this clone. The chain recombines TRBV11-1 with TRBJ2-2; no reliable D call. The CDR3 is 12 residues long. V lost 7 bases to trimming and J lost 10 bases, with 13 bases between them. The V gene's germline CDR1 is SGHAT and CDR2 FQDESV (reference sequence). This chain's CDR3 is CASTGLGVELFF. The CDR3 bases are TGTGCCAGCACTGGCCTCGGTGTGGAGCTGTTTTTT.

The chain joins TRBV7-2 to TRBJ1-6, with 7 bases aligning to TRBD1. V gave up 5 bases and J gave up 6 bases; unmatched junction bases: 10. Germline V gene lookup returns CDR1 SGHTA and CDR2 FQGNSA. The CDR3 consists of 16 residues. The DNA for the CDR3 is TGTGCCAGCAGCCTAACACAGGGGTCGCGTAATTCACCCCTCCACTTT. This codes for CASSLTQGSRNSPLHF.

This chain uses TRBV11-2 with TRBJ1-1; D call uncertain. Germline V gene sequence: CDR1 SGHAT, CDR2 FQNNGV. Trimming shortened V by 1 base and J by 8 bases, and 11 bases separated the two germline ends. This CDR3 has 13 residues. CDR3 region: CASSLGAAREAFF. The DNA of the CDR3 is TGTGCCAGCAGCTTAGGGGCTGCCAGGGAAGCTTTCTTT.

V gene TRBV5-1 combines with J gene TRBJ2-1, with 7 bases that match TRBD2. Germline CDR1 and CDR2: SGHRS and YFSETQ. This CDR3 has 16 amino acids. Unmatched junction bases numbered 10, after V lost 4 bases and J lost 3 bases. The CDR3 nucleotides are TGCGCCAGCAGCCCTTTGGCTAGCGGAAACTACAATGAGCAGTTCTTC. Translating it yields CASSPLASGNYNEQFF.

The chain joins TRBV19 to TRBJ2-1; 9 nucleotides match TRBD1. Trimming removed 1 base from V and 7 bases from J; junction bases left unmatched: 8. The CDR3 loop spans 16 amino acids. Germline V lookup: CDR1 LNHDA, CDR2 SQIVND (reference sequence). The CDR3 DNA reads TGTGCCAGTAGTATAGTGGGGACAGGGCCCGGGAATGAGCAGTTCTTC. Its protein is CASSIVGTGPGNEQFF.

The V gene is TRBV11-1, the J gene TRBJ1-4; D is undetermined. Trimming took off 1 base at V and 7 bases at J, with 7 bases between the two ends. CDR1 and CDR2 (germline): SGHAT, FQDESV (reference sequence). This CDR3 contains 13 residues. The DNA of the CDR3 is TGTGCCAGCAGCTTAGAGGTTGGTGAAAAACTGTTTTTT. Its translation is CASSLEVGEKLFF.

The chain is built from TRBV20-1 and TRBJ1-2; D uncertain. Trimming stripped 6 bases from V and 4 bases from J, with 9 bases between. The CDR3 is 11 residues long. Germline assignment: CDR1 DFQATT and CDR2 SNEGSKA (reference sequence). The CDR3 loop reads CSAKSFYGYTF. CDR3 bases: TGCAGTGCCAAGAGCTTCTATGGCTACACCTTC.

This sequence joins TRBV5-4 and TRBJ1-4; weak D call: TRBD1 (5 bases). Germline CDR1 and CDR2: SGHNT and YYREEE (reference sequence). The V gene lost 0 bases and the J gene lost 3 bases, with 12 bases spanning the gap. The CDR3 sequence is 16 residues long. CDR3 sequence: CASSLVGGRANEKLFF. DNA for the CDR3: TGTGCCAGCAGCTTGGTCGGGGGGAGGGCTAATGAAAAACTGTTTTTT.

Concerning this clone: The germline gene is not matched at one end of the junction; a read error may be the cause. DNA of the CDR3: TGTGCCAGCAGCAGGGACGGACTTTCGATCTTC. As protein: CASSRDGLSIF. The chain employs TRBV7-2 and TRBJ2-1; D is possibly TRBD1 or TRBD2 (5 bases each). The CDR3 has 11 residues. Germline V gives CDR1 SGHTA, CDR2 FQGNSA.

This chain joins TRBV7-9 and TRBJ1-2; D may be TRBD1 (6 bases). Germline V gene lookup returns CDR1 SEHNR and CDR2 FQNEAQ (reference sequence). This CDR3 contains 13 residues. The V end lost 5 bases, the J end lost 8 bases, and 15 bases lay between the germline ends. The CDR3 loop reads CASSLTQGGGYTF. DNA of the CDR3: TGTGCCAGCAGCCTCACACAGGGAGGCGGCTACACCTTC.

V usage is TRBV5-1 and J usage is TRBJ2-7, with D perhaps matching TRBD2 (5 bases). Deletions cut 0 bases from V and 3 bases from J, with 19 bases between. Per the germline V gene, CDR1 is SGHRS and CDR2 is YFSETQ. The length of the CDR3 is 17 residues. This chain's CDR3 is CASSLAPGPSGIYEQYF. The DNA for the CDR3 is TGCGCCAGCAGCTTGGCCCCGGGTCCTTCGGGGATCTACGAGCAGTACTTC.

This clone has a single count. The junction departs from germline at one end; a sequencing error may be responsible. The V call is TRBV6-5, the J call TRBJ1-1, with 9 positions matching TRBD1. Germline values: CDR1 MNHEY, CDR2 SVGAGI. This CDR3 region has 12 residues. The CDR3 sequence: CASSYLNRGLLF. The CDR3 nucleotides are TGTGCCAGCAGTTACTTGAACAGGGGGCTCTTGTTT.

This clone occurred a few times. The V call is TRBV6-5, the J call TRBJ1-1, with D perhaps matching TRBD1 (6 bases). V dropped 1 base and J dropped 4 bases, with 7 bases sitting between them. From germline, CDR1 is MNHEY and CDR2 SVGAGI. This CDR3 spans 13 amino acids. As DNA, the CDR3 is TGTGCCAGCAGTTACTTAGGGGGCACTGAAGCTTTCTTT. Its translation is CASSYLGGTEAFF.

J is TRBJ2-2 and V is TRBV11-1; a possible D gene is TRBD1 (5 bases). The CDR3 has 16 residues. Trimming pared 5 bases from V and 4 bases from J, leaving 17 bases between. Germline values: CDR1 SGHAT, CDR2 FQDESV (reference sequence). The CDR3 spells CASSDQGKGSTGELFF. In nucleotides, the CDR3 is TGTGCCAGCAGCGACCAGGGTAAAGGGTCCACCGGGGAGCTGTTTTTT.

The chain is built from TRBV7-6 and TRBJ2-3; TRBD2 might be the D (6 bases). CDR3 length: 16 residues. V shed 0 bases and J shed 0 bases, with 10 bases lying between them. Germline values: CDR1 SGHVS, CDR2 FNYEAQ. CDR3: CASSLASAGSTDTQYF. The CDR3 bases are TGTGCCAGCAGCTTAGCGAGCGCGGGGAGCACAGATACGCAGTATTTT.

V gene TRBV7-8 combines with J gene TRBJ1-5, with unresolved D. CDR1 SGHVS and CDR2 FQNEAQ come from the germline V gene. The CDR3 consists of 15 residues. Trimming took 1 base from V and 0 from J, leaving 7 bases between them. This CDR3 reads CASSLDRSSNQPQHF. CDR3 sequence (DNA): TGTGCCAGCAGCTTAGACAGATCTAGCAATCAGCCCCAGCATTTT.

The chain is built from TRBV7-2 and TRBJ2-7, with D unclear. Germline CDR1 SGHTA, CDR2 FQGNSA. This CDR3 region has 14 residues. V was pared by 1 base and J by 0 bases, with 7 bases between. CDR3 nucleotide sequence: TGTGCCAGCAGCTTAGTCGCCAGCTCCTACGAGCAGTACTTC. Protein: CASSLVASSYEQYF.

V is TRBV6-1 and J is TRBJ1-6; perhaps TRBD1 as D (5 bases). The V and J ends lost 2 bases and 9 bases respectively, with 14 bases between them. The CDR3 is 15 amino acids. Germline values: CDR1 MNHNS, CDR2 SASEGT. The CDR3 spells CASSESPGWGSPLHF. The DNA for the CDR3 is TGTGCCAGCAGTGAATCCCCAGGGTGGGGTTCACCCCTCCACTTT.

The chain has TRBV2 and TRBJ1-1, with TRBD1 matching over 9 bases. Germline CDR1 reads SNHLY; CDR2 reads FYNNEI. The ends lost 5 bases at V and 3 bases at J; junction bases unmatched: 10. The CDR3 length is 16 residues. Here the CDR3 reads CASSWDRVLTDTEAFF. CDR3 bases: TGTGCCAGCAGTTGGGACAGGGTTTTGACGGACACTGAAGCTTTCTTT.